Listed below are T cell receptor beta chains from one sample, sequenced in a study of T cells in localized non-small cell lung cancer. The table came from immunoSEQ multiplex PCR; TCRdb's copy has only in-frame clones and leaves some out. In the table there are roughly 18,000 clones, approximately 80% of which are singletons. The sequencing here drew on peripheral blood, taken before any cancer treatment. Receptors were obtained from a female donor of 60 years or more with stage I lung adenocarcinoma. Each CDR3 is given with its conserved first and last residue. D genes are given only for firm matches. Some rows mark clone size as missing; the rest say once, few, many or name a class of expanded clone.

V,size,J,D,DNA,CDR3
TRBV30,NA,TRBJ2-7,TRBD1,TGTGCCTGGAACGACAGGGGGCTCCACTACGAGCAGTACTTC,CAWNDRGLHYEQYF
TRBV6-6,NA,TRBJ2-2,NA,TGTGCCAGCAGTTACTCGGCCGGGGAGCTGTTTTTT,CASSYSAGELFF
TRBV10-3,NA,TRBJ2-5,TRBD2,TGTGCCATCAGTGAAGGCGGGGGGGCTTCAGAGACCCAGTACTTC,CAISEGGGASETQYF
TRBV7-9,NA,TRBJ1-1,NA,TGTGCCAGCAGCCTAGGGTCAGGGAACACTGAAGCTTTCTTT,CASSLGSGNTEAFF
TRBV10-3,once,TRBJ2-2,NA,TGTGCCATCAGTGAGGGGACGAACACCGGGGAGCTGTTTTTT,CAISEGTNTGELFF
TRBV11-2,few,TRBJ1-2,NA,TGTGCCAGCAGCTTAGATATTGGACAGATCTATGGCTACACCTTC,CASSLDIGQIYGYTF
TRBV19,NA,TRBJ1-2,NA,TGTGCCAGTAGTCCTTCGTCCAGGGCCCACTATGGCTACACCTTC,CASSPSSRAHYGYTF
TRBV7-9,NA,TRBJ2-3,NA,TGTGCCAGCAGCTTAGCGTCCGAGACAGCCAGCTACACAGATACGCAGTATTTT,CASSLASETASYTDTQYF
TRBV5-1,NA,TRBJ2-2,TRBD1,TGCGCCAGCAGCATGACAGGGGGAACCAGAGGGACCGGGGAGCTGTTTTTT,CASSMTGGTRGTGELFF
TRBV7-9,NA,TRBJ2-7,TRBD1,TGTGCCAGCAGCCGATCGACAGGGACCTACGAGCAGTACTTC,CASSRSTGTYEQYF
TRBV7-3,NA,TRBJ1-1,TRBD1,TGTGCCAGCAGCTTAGACAGGGGGACTGAAGCTTTCTTT,CASSLDRGTEAFF
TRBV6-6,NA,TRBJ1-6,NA,TGTGCCAGCAGTTACTCAACAGCCCCTAATTCACCCCTCCACTTT,CASSYSTAPNSPLHF
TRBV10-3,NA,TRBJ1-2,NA,TGTGCCATCAGTGAGTCAGCAGGGTACTATGGCTACACCTTC,CAISESAGYYGYTF
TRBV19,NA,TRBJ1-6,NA,TGTGCCAGTAGTATAGATCGAAGGGGCTCACCCCTCCACTTT,CASSIDRRGSPLHF
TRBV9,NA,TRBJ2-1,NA,TGTGCCAGCAGTGTTGCAGGGGCCCTCTACAATGAGCAGTTCTTC,CASSVAGALYNEQFF
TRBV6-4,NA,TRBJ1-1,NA,TGTGCCAGCAGTCCCCAGGGTCGGGAAACTGAAGCTTTCTTT,CASSPQGRETEAFF
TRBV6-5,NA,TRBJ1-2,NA,TGTGCCAGCAGTAGAGGGAGGGAGGGCTATGGCTACACCTTC,CASSRGREGYGYTF
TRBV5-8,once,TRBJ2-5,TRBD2,TGTGCCAGCAGCCCTCTAGCGGGGTTGGAGACCCAGTACTTC,CASSPLAGLETQYF
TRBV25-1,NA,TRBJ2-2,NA,TGTGCCAGTTCCCTCGAACTCTATTCCACCGGGGAGCTGTTTTTT,CASSLELYSTGELFF
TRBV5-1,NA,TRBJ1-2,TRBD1,TGCGCCAGCAGACAGGGGGAGGCTTACGGCTACACCTTC,CASRQGEAYGYTF
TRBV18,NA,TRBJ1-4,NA,TGTGCCAGCTCCCAAGGAGGGAACTCAGAAAAACTGTTTTTT,CASSQGGNSEKLFF
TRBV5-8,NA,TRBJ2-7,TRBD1,TGTGCCAGCAGCCCAAGGGACAGACAGTACTTC,CASSPRDRQYF
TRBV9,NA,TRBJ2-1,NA,TGTGCCAGCAGCGTAGGGACAAGGTACAATGAGCAGTTCTTC,CASSVGTRYNEQFF
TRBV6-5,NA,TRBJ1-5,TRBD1,TGTGCCAGCGGACAGGGTATGGGTCAGCCCCAGCATTTT,CASGQGMGQPQHF
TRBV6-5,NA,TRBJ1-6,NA,TGTGCCAGCAGGCAGATGAGCTCCTATAATTCACCCCTCCACTTT,CASRQMSSYNSPLHF
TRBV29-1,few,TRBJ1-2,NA,TGCAGCGGGGGGGAGTTCGGACGTGACTATGGCTACACCTTC,CSGGEFGRDYGYTF
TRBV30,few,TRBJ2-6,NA,TGTGCCTGGAGTGTAACGGGTACGAACTCTGGGGCCAACGTCCTGACTTTC,CAWSVTGTNSGANVLTF
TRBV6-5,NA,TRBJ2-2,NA,TGTGCCAGCAGGCGCCAGGGATTTTACGGGGAGCTGTTTTTT,CASRRQGFYGELFF
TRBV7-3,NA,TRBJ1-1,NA,TGTGCCAGCAGCTCGACGACAGGAAACACTGAAGCTTTCTTT,CASSSTTGNTEAFF
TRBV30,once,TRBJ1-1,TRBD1,TGTGCCATTAGGACAGGGGAGCCTGAAGCTTTCTTT,CAIRTGEPEAFF
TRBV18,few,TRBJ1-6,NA,TGTGCCAGCTCAATCAGCGATTCGGGTAATTCACCCCTCCACTTT,CASSISDSGNSPLHF
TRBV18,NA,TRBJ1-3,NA,TGTGCCAGCTCACCATCAGCAGGCCAGGTCATGAACACCATATATTTT,CASSPSAGQVMNTIYF
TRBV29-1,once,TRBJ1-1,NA,TGCAGCGCCAGAGACGGAGGTGAAGCTTTCTTT,CSARDGGEAFF
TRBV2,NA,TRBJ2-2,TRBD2,TGTGCCAGCAGTCGGACTAGCGGGGCGGAAGCGAACACCGGGGAGCTGTTTTTT,CASSRTSGAEANTGELFF
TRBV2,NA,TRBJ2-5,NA,TGTGCCAGCAGTGAAGCAGTTCAAGAGACCCAGTACTTC,CASSEAVQETQYF
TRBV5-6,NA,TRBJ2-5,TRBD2,TGTGCCAGCAGCTCGCAGGGACTAGCGGGGCTCCGGGAGACCCAGTACTTC,CASSSQGLAGLRETQYF
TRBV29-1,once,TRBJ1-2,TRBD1,TGCAGCGAATCCGGGACAGAGTATGGCTACACCTTC,CSESGTEYGYTF
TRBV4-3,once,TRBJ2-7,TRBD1,TGCGCCAGCAGCCAGGAAACGACAGGGGGCGCGTACGAGCAGTACTTC,CASSQETTGGAYEQYF
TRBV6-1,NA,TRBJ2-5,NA,TGTGCCGGCAGCGGAGACAGTGGGGAATGGGAGACCCAGTACTTC,CAGSGDSGEWETQYF
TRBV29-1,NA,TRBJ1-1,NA,TGCAGCGTTGTGGGGGGGACCGGAATGGCCACTGAAGCTTTCTTT,CSVVGGTGMATEAFF
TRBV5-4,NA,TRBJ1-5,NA,TGTGCCAGCAGTTCAACAGATAGCAATCAGCCCCAGCATTTT,CASSSTDSNQPQHF
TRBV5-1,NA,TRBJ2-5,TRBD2,TGCGCCAGCAGCTTGAGGTCTTCGGGGACTAGTCGGGAGACCCAGTACTTC,CASSLRSSGTSRETQYF
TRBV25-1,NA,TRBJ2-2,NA,TGTGCCAGCAGTGAATACACCGGGGAGCTGTTTTTT,CASSEYTGELFF
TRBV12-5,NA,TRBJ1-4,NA,TGTGCTAGTCTGGGATCTACTGAAAAACTGTTTTTT,CASLGSTEKLFF